This TCR beta chain was sequenced for a study of blood T cell repertoires in COVID-19. Study information: Italy, Spain and the United States were the sources of the convalescent and acute COVID-19 samples. The cDNA or gDNA used as material had been derived from T cells, B-cell-depleted T cells, or PBMCs.

This CDR3 region has 13 residues. Germline CDR1 and CDR2: SNHLY and FYNNEI. Losses at the gene ends were 2 bases for V and 7 bases for J; bases not matched to a gene: 3. In the authors' methods: How many nucleated cells were present was estimated from reference gene primer amplification. Profiling relied on immunoSEQ multiplex PCR, and the TCRdb table lists in-frame clones only, not all of them. V and J calls and clone size are as listed in that table; D and trimming were resolved from the DNA. The sample lists approximately 300,000 clones, around four fifths occurring once. Notes on this clone: This sample also contains other DNA sequences that code for the same CDR3.

The TCR was taken from a woman aged 50 to 65 with active or convalescent COVID-19. The chain has TRBV2 and TRBJ1-2; 8 positions match TRBD1. The specimen sequenced was peripheral blood. The DNA for the CDR3 is TGTGCCAGCAGTGAACAGGGGGCCGGTGGCTACACCTTC. Translation gives CASSEQGAGGYTF.